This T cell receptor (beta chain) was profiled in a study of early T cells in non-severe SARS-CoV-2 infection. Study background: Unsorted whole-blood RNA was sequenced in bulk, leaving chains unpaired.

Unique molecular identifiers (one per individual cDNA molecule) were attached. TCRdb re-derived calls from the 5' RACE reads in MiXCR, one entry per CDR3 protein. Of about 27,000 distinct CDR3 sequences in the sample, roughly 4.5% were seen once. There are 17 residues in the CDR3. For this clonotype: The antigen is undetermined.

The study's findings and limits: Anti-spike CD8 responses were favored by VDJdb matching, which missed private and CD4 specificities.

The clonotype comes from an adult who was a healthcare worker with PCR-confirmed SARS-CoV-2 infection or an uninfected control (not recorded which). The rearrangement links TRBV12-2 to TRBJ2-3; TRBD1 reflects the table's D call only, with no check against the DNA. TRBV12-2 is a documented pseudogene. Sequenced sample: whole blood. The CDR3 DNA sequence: TGTGCAAGTCGCTTAGCGGTAATCTGGCCCCGCACAGATACGCAGTATTTT. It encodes CASRLAVIWPRTDTQYF.